The present T cell receptor beta chain was sequenced within a study of T-cell memory formation after mild COVID-19. Background on the study: Clusters were largely donor specific.

Study-level points and caveats: Some clones that responded turned up in pre-infection memory, which suggests that cross-reactive memory joined in. Those CD4+ clones that contracted were mainly in CM and EM (CD8+ ones in EMRA). CD4+ bias marked clones expanding day 15 to 37, unlike balanced contracting clones.

Points on this clonotype: What it recognizes is unknown.

TCRdb re-analysed the 5' RACE reads in MiXCR, keeping a single row per CDR3 protein. This sample has around 410,000 distinct CDR3 sequences; 20% to 30% occur once, and the top ten carry around 13%. With 0 bases removed from V and 2 bases from J, the gap between germline ends came to 11 bases. The CDR3 loop spans 15 amino acids. CDR1 is DFQATT and CDR2 is SNEGSKA in the germline V gene (reference sequence). This sequence joins TRBV20-1 and TRBJ2-1; D is perhaps TRBD2 (6 bases). Sequencing input: PBMCs or a T cell subset sorted from them (not recorded which). This receptor was identified in an adult woman who had mild COVID-19 (a few samples of this study predate the infection). Cell type and time point are not known. This CDR3 reads CSARDRLVPYNEQFF. In nucleotides, the CDR3 is TGCAGTGCTAGAGACAGACTAGTCCCCTACAATGAGCAGTTCTTC.